This T cell receptor (beta chain) is from a study of T cells after yellow fever vaccination. General study points: Clones that expanded after primary vaccination mostly reappeared after the booster (96% CD4, 70% to 90% CD8). Researchers report a weaker secondary response that nonetheless peaked faster, day 5 versus 15.

As TCR cDNA was made by 5'RACE template switching, a universal primer site and UMIs were added. TCRdb re-called the 5' RACE reads through MiXCR, storing one row per CDR3 protein. Among about 340,000 distinct CDR3 sequences listed, 8.7% were seen once. Comment on this clonotype: Its antigen remains unidentified.

The TCR originated in a man aged 18 to 29 who received the YFV17D yellow fever vaccine. The sample in question was PBMCs, obtained on the day of the first yellow fever vaccination.

DNA for the CDR3: TGTGCCAGCAGTCCGGGGCCCGGGGGGGGCAATCAGCCCCAGCATTTT. Its translation: CASSPGPGGGNQPQHF. This chain connects TRBV12-3 or TRBV12-4 to TRBJ1-5, with D possibly TRBD1 on 5 matching bases. CDR3 length equals 16 residues. The ends were cut back, 5 bases at V and 2 bases at J, with 16 bases in the middle.